The source of this T cell receptor (beta chain) is a study of Graves' ophthalmopathy and Graves' hyperthyroidism. Overall study findings and caveats: Blood shared most expanded thyroid clonotypes above 0.001 frequency.

TCR beta CDR3 regions were amplified from RNA transcripts. Second-round multiplex PCR followed a first-round RT-PCR using HTBI primers. TCRdb ran MiXCR on the multiplex PCR reads and lists one entry per CDR3 protein. The repertoire has over a million distinct CDR3 sequences, 35% to 45% of them found once; the top ten carry 11%. After removal of 4 bases from V and 5 bases from J, the junction contained 4 bases not matched to a gene. The CDR3 is 12 residues long. Germline CDR1 reads SQVTM; CDR2 reads ANQGSEA. This clonotype has just a few counts. Its antigen is undetermined. V and J are TRBV29-1 and TRBJ2-7; TRBD1 aligns across 8 bases. The origin of this receptor is an adult man with Graves' hyperthyroidism. Input material: peripheral blood or thyroid tissue (not recorded which). CDR3 sequence reads: CSVGTGWNEQYF. The DNA of the CDR3 is TGCAGCGTTGGGACAGGGTGGAACGAGCAGTACTTC.